Listed here are 32 T cell receptor beta chains from one sample, sequenced in a study of beta chain features in type 1 diabetes. As every portion of the isolated RNA was reverse transcribed, the sequencing read expressed TCRB transcripts. Data came from immunoSEQ multiplex PCR; TCRdb stores just in-frame clones and leaves some out. The sample has under 950,000 clones, about a sixth seen once; the top ten hold about 0.025%. The sequencing input was naive CD4+ T cells from blood. Every receptor here comes from a woman under 30 in good health.

This clone has more than one count but fewer than ten. The chain couples TRBV6-6 to TRBJ1-2; 9 bases are shared with TRBD1. Trimming at V came to 0 bases and at J to 8 bases, leaving 7 bases not matched to a gene. The germline CDR1 and CDR2 sequences are MNHNY and SVGAGI (reference sequence). The CDR3 contains 15 residues. The CDR3 coding sequence is TGTGCCAGCAGTTACTCACAGGGGGCTTTGCGGGGCTACACCTTC. Its translation: CASSYSQGALRGYTF.

This sequence joins TRBV6-6 and TRBJ2-7; D perhaps matches TRBD2 (5 bases). Germline CDR1 and CDR2: MNHNY and SVGAGI (reference sequence). This CDR3 is built from 13 residues. The V gene lost 2 bases and the J gene lost 3 bases, with 8 bases spanning the gap. CDR3 residues: CASSYRDSYEQYF. In DNA form, the CDR3 reads TGTGCCAGCAGTTACCGGGATAGCTACGAGCAGTACTTC.

The V and J genes are TRBV6-5 and TRBJ1-3; D possibly corresponds to TRBD1 (6 bases). The V and J ends lost 5 bases and 2 bases respectively, with 13 bases between them. Germline CDR1 MNHEY, CDR2 SVGAGI. The CDR3 totals 15 residues. CDR3 bases: TGTGCCAGCAGTCGGACACAGGGTCCTGGAAACACCATATATTTT. Translating gives CASSRTQGPGNTIYF.

The J gene is TRBJ2-1, the V gene TRBV7-3; D call uncertain. The germline V gene has CDR1 SGHTA and CDR2 FQGTGA. With 5 bases removed from V and 2 bases from J, the gap between germline ends came to 13 bases. The CDR3 length is 15 residues. CDR3 sequence reads: CASSPLPTAYNEQFF. The CDR3 nucleotides read TGTGCCAGCAGCCCCCTCCCTACAGCCTACAATGAGCAGTTCTTC.

The chain combines TRBV7-2 with TRBJ2-5, with 9 bases matching TRBD2. Unmatched junction bases numbered 4, after V lost 1 base and J lost 7 bases. CDR1 and CDR2 (germline): SGHTA, FQGNSA. The CDR3 has 14 residues. Here the CDR3 reads CASSLERGAGTQYF. CDR3 DNA sequence: TGTGCCAGCAGCTTAGAGCGGGGGGCAGGGACCCAGTACTTC.

This clone was detected only a few times. The rearrangement joins TRBV6-4 to TRBJ2-5, with a possible D match to TRBD2 (6 bases). CDR3 length: 15 amino acids. The germline gives CDR1 MRHNA, CDR2 SNTAGT. V lost 2 bases, J lost 5 bases, and 15 bases lay in between. CDR3 sequence (DNA): TGTGCCAGCAGTGACAAGGAGGGGCCAGGGGAGACCCAGTACTTC. Translated: CASSDKEGPGETQYF.

Turning to this clone: The identical CDR3 is also encoded by other nucleotide sequences in the sample. V gene TRBV2 combines with J gene TRBJ1-5; 9 bases are a match to TRBD1. Germline V gene sequence: CDR1 SNHLY, CDR2 FYNNEI. The CDR3 totals 13 residues. Losses at the gene ends were 6 bases for V and 4 bases for J; bases not matched to a gene: 1. The CDR3 loop is CASSGQGNQPQHF. CDR3 coding DNA: TGTGCCAGCAGCGGACAGGGGAATCAGCCCCAGCATTTT.

This clone was detected a few times. Different DNA sequences within this sample yield the same CDR3. The V and J genes are TRBV5-1 and TRBJ2-3; 7 bases align to TRBD2. This CDR3 comprises 15 residues. Trimming took 0 bases from V and 2 from J; bases not matched to a gene: 3. The germline CDR1 and CDR2 sequences are SGHRS and YFSETQ. This CDR3 is CASSLGLADTDTQYF. The CDR3 coding sequence is TGCGCCAGCAGCTTGGGACTAGCTGACACAGATACGCAGTATTTT.

This chain joins TRBV28 and TRBJ1-5, with 11 bases that match TRBD1. The CDR3 is 17 amino acids. The V gene's germline CDR1 is MDHEN and CDR2 SYDVKM. Trimming cost V 7 bases and J 0 bases; bases outside gene matches: 8. CDR3 sequence reads: CASIEPGTGGSNQPQHF. The CDR3 DNA is TGTGCCAGCATCGAACCCGGGACAGGGGGTAGCAATCAGCCCCAGCATTTT.

As for this clone: This sample includes further DNA sequences coding for the same CDR3. This chain connects TRBV6-1 to TRBJ2-7; D gene uncertain. V lost 3 bases to trimming and J lost 3 bases, with 3 bases between them. Germline CDR1 reads MNHNS; CDR2 reads SASEGT. The CDR3 has 11 amino acids. This CDR3 reads CASSEGYEQYF. Here the CDR3 DNA reads TGTGCCAGCAGTGAGGGCTACGAGCAGTACTTC.

V is TRBV20-1 and J is TRBJ1-1; 7 nucleotides agree with TRBD1. V shed 3 bases and J 11 bases; nucleotides not matched to a gene: 6. Germline values: CDR1 DFQATT, CDR2 SNEGSKA (reference sequence). This CDR3 has 11 amino acids. CDR3 residues: CSASQGVAAFF. CDR3 nucleotides: TGCAGTGCTAGTCAGGGGGTAGCTGCTTTCTTT.

This clone has only a few counts. The chain carries TRBV7-9 and TRBJ1-4, with unresolved D. The CDR3 has 14 amino acids. V was trimmed by 2 bases and J by 12 bases, leaving 16 bases between them. Germline CDR1 reads SEHNR; CDR2 reads FQNEAQ (reference sequence). CDR3: CASSLRRRGGELFF. In nucleotides, the CDR3 is TGTGCCAGCAGCTTACGTCGGCGCGGTGGGGAACTGTTTTTT.

The J gene is TRBJ2-1, the V gene TRBV5-1; a weak D match, TRBD1 (6 bases). The CDR3 has 14 residues. Germline loops: CDR1 SGHRS, CDR2 YFSETQ. Trimming cost V 7 bases and J 2 bases, with 13 bases left between them. CDR3 region: CASQPGAPYNEQFF. DNA of the CDR3: TGCGCCAGCCAACCAGGGGCACCCTACAATGAGCAGTTCTTC.

This clone turned up a few times. The chain recombines TRBV29-1 with TRBJ2-3, with 9 bases matching TRBD2. The length of the CDR3 is 16 residues. Germline trimming cut 4 bases from V and 1 base from J; bases unmatched to any gene: 9. Germline V gives CDR1 SQVTM, CDR2 ANQGSEA. The CDR3 DNA is TGCAGCGTTGCCGGTAGCGGGAGTTTGGGCACAGATACGCAGTATTTT. The encoded protein is CSVAGSGSLGTDTQYF.

This clone has only a few counts. The V and J genes are TRBV28 and TRBJ1-2; no clear D. CDR1 and CDR2 (germline): MDHEN, SYDVKM. Trimming left V 3 bases short and J 2 bases short, with 4 bases between. The CDR3 is made up of 12 amino acids. CDR3 protein: CASSFGNYGYTF. DNA of the CDR3: TGTGCCAGCAGTTTTGGGAACTATGGCTACACCTTC.

The chain is built from TRBV10-3 and TRBJ2-7; the D is unclear. In germline, CDR1 is ENHRY, CDR2 SYGVKD. The CDR3 loop spans 14 amino acids. V was cut by 3 bases and J by 4 bases, with 13 bases left in between. Here the CDR3 reads CAISDWPNPYEQYF. In nucleotides, the CDR3 is TGTGCCATCAGTGACTGGCCTAACCCTTACGAGCAGTACTTC.

In regard to this clone: The identical CDR3 is also encoded by other nucleotide sequences in the sample. The V and J genes are TRBV20-1 and TRBJ2-1; D remains ambiguous. The germline V gene encodes CDR1 DFQATT and CDR2 SNEGSKA (reference sequence). The CDR3 covers 10 residues. Deletions cut 5 bases from V and 2 bases from J, with 1 base between. The CDR3 sequence: CSAPYNEQFF. In nucleotides, the CDR3 is TGCAGTGCTCCCTACAATGAGCAGTTCTTC.

V usage is TRBV28 and J usage is TRBJ2-5; the D is unclear. Germline CDR1 is MDHEN and CDR2 is SYDVKM. The V end lost 4 bases, the J end lost 0 bases, and 6 bases lay between the germline ends. This CDR3 has 13 residues. The CDR3 protein is CASSWSYQETQYF. Here the CDR3 DNA reads TGTGCCAGCAGTTGGAGCTACCAAGAGACCCAGTACTTC.

The CDR3 coding sequence is TGTGCCAGCAGTAACGTATACAATGAGCAGTTCTTC. Protein sequence: CASSNVYNEQFF. The chain couples TRBV2 to TRBJ2-1, with D uncertain. Trimming cost V 5 bases and J 4 bases, with 6 bases left between them. The CDR3 spans 12 residues. Per germline, CDR1 SNHLY and CDR2 FYNNEI. Using reference TRBV2 and TRBJ2-1 for the parts outside the CDR3, the full variable domain is EPEVTQTPSHQVTQMGQEVILRCVPISNHLYFYWYRQILGQKVEFLVSFYNNEISEKSEIFDDQFSVERPDGSNFTLKIRSTKLEDSAMYFCASSNVYNEQFFGPGTRLTVL.

This clone has more than one count but fewer than ten. The chain uses TRBV4-3 and TRBJ2-5, with a weak D call TRBD2 (7 bases). CDR3 length equals 15 residues. Looked up from germline, CDR1 is LGHNA and CDR2 is YSLEER. Trimming removed 3 bases at V and 5 bases at J, with 16 bases between. This CDR3 reads CASSHLTGGGETQYF. CDR3 coding DNA: TGCGCCAGCAGCCATCTCACGGGGGGCGGGGAGACCCAGTACTTC.

This clone was found a few times. Mismatch with germline at one junction end may stem from a read error. This sequence joins TRBV5-4 and TRBJ2-4, with D possibly being TRBD2 (5 bases). Germline V gene sequence: CDR1 SGHNT, CDR2 YYREEE (reference sequence). This CDR3 has 16 amino acids. CDR3 coding DNA: TGCGCCAGCAGCCAAGAATCGGGGTATGGCAAAAACATTCAGTACTTC. Its protein product is CASSQESGYGKNIQYF.

This clone appeared a few times. For the CDR3, the DNA is TGTGCCAGGGAGTACCCGGGCCGTTTCCCCTACGAGCAGTACTTC. It codes for CAREYPGRFPYEQYF. This chain links TRBV28 with TRBJ2-7; D gene ambiguous. The ends were cut back, 9 bases at V and 2 bases at J, with 20 bases in the middle. CDR3 length: 15 amino acids. Germline V lookup: CDR1 MDHEN, CDR2 SYDVKM.

This clone came up a few times. The J gene is TRBJ2-2, the V gene TRBV2; D gene unclear. Germline assignment: CDR1 SNHLY and CDR2 FYNNEI. The CDR3 runs to 13 residues. With 3 bases removed from V and 7 bases from J, the gap between germline ends came to 9 bases. The CDR3 sequence: CASSEAHGGELFF. The CDR3 nucleotides read TGTGCCAGCAGTGAGGCTCATGGCGGGGAGCTGTTTTTT.

This clone was counted between two and nine times. The CDR3 loop reads CASSLEPVNPLDTGELFF. CDR3 nucleotide sequence: TGTGCCAGCAGCTTAGAGCCTGTGAACCCCCTTGACACCGGGGAGCTGTTTTTT. The gene calls are TRBV7-3 and TRBJ2-2; no definite D call. The V end lost 2 bases, the J end lost 3 bases, and 19 bases lay between the germline ends. Germline V gives CDR1 SGHTA, CDR2 FQGTGA. This CDR3 spans 18 amino acids.

This clone was counted a few times. V usage is TRBV7-9 and J usage is TRBJ2-1; TRBD1 might be the D (6 bases). The CDR3 covers 15 residues. Per germline, CDR1 SEHNR and CDR2 FQNEAQ (reference sequence). V lost 5 bases and J lost 6, with 17 bases in between. The CDR3 region is CASSPPGQPANEQFF. The CDR3 coding sequence is TGTGCCAGCAGCCCCCCGGGACAACCCGCCAATGAGCAGTTCTTC.

The chain couples TRBV27 to TRBJ2-1; D unresolved. There are 17 residues in the CDR3. Germline V gene lookup returns CDR1 MNHEY and CDR2 SMNVEV (reference sequence). V lost 3 bases and J 3 bases, leaving 18 bases between the germline ends. CDR3 protein: CASSLRWGQELYNEQFF. In nucleotides, the CDR3 is TGTGCCAGCAGTTTGAGGTGGGGTCAGGAACTCTACAATGAGCAGTTCTTC.

This clone occurred a few times. V usage is TRBV4-3 and J usage is TRBJ2-1; 10 bases fit TRBD2. Per the germline V gene, CDR1 is LGHNA and CDR2 is YSLEER. CDR3 length: 16 residues. V was pared by 3 bases and J by 7 bases, with 9 bases of the junction left unmatched. Written as DNA, the CDR3 is TGCGCCAGCAGCCACCTAAGCGGGAGGGGGAGGAATGAGCAGTTCTTC. It encodes CASSHLSGRGRNEQFF.

The V and J genes are TRBV2 and TRBJ1-1; no definite D call. CDR3 length equals 15 residues. The germline V and J ends were trimmed by 5 bases and 0 bases, with 13 bases remaining between them. The germline CDR1 and CDR2 sequences are SNHLY and FYNNEI. CDR3 protein: CASSSPQLLNTEAFF. The CDR3 nucleotides read TGTGCCAGCAGTTCCCCACAACTGCTGAACACTGAAGCTTTCTTT.

This clone was found a few times. CDR3 region: CASSSRTSGRPYEQYF. DNA of the CDR3: TGTGCCAGCAGCTCCCGGACTAGCGGGAGACCCTACGAGCAGTACTTC. This chain connects TRBV13 to TRBJ2-7, with TRBD2 identical over 13 bases. The CDR3 contains 16 residues. After removal of 4 bases from V and 2 bases from J, the junction contained 5 bases not matched to a gene. Germline V gives CDR1 PRHDT, CDR2 FYEKMQ (reference sequence).

This clone has more than one count but fewer than ten. The chain couples TRBV18 to TRBJ2-3; D perhaps matches TRBD1 (6 bases). Germline V gene data show CDR1 as KGHSH and CDR2 as LQKENI. This CDR3 region has 12 residues. V lost 4 bases, J lost 6 bases, and 8 bases lay in between. The CDR3 nucleotides are TGTGCCAGCTCACTGAGGGGGGATACGCAGTATTTT. Amino acid sequence: CASSLRGDTQYF.

This chain connects TRBV7-2 to TRBJ2-3; 12 bases are a match to TRBD2. The CDR3 is made up of 15 amino acids. V dropped 4 bases and J dropped 5; count of bases not matched to a gene: 4. Germline CDR1 reads SGHTA; CDR2 reads FQGNSA. CDR3: CASSWTSGMRDTQYF. CDR3 nucleotide sequence: TGTGCCAGCAGCTGGACTAGCGGGATGCGAGATACGCAGTATTTT.

This clone was seen many times. The chain joins TRBV23-1 to TRBJ1-3; 12 nucleotides align to TRBD1. TRBV23-1 is marked as an open reading frame, function uncertain. The length of the CDR3 is 17 residues. The V and J ends lost 5 bases and 0 bases, in that order; junction bases with no gene match: 5. The CDR3: CASSTGDRGLSGNTIYF. The CDR3 region has the DNA TGCGCCAGCAGTACGGGGGACAGGGGGCTCTCTGGAAACACCATATATTTT.